This TCR beta chain emerged from a study of T cell responses to AZD1222 COVID-19 vaccine. Study conclusions and caveats: Targeting of unmutated variant regions was reportedly seen in nearly half of spike-specific TCRs. Recipients of AZD1222 seropositive at baseline numbered only 6 or 7. It was only after the peak T cell response that any repertoires were sampled.

As for this clone: What it binds is not known.

The V gene end was trimmed by 2 bases and the J gene end by 2 bases; junction bases not matched to a gene: 6. From germline, CDR1 is MDHEN and CDR2 SYDVKM. The CDR3 loop spans 16 amino acids. The method was immunoSEQ multiplex PCR; TCRdb's version includes in-frame clones alone and lacks a portion of them. The table records tens of thousands of clones, around four fifths of them present only once. This specimen was peripheral blood, taken on day 0 of AZD1222 vaccination. The receptor was isolated from an adult in good health. V usage is TRBV28 and J usage is TRBJ1-2; 9 bases agree with TRBD1. CDR3 DNA: TGTGCCAGCAGTTTAGGGGGGACAGGGAAAAACTATGGCTACACCTTC. The encoded protein is CASSLGGTGKNYGYTF.